Listed here are 25 T cell receptor beta chains from one sample, sequenced in a study of cytomegalovirus exposure and HLA in healthy donors. Both 60 Vbeta primers and 13 Jbeta primers went into the PCR. Data came from immunoSEQ multiplex PCR; TCRdb stores just in-frame clones and leaves some out. The sample lists over 120,000 clones; 75% were seen once. Sequencing was done on a sample of PBMCs. The origin of the receptors is a man aged 25-40 years in good health and CMV-seronegative.

This rearrangement joins TRBV21-1 to TRBJ2-5; TRBD2 was called by the table and not checked on the DNA. TRBV21-1 is a pseudogene locus. CDR3 length: 17 amino acids. DNA for the CDR3: TGTGCCAGCAGCAAATGGACTAGCGGGGGGGTACAAGAGACCCAGTACTTC. It yields the protein CASSKWTSGGVQETQYF.

This clone has more than one count but fewer than ten. The chain recombines TRBV5-1 with TRBJ2-1; 10 nucleotides agree with TRBD2. Trimming took 1 base from V and 7 from J; bases not matched to a gene: 5. Germline values: CDR1 SGHRS, CDR2 YFSETQ. The CDR3 totals 15 residues. This CDR3 is CASSLTSGGANEQFF. CDR3 in DNA: TGCGCCAGCAGCTTGACCAGCGGGGGGGCGAATGAGCAGTTCTTC. Full variable domain (outside the CDR3, taken from reference TRBV5-1 and TRBJ2-1): KAGVTQTPRYLIKTRGQQVTLSCSPISGHRSVSWYQQTPGQGLQFLFEYFSETQRNKGNFPGRFSGRQFSNSRSEMNVSTLELGDSALYLCASSLTSGGANEQFFGPGTRLTVL.

The gene calls are TRBV9 and TRBJ2-3; TRBD2 is a possible D gene (5 bases). The ends were cut back, 3 bases at V and 6 bases at J, with 11 bases in the middle. In germline, CDR1 is SGDLS, CDR2 YYNGEE. This CDR3 contains 13 residues. CDR3 protein: CASSGQTGDTQYF. For the CDR3, the DNA is TGTGCCAGCAGCGGCCAGACGGGGGATACGCAGTATTTT.

The chain couples TRBV6-1 to TRBJ2-4, with D maybe TRBD1 (6 bases). The ends were cut back, 9 bases at V and 2 bases at J, with 17 bases in the middle. Germline values: CDR1 MNHNS, CDR2 SASEGT. The CDR3 has 15 residues. CDR3 amino acids: CASRGTTRTKNIQYF. The CDR3, as DNA: TGTGCCAGTAGGGGGACAACCAGAACCAAAAACATTCAGTACTTC.

This rearrangement joins TRBV6-1 to TRBJ2-3; TRBD2 matches 11 bases. The CDR3 spans 15 residues. Trimming cost V 4 bases and J 6 bases; bases outside gene matches: 6. Germline-derived CDR1 and CDR2 are MNHNS and SASEGT. The CDR3 protein is CASSGTSGRSDTQYF. CDR3 bases: TGTGCCAGCAGTGGTACTAGCGGGAGATCGGATACGCAGTATTTT.

This clone was observed a handful of times. This sequence joins TRBV4-2 and TRBJ2-7, with 11 bases lining up with TRBD2. Looked up from germline, CDR1 is LGHNA and CDR2 is YNFKEQ. The CDR3 totals 15 residues. Trimming at V came to 3 bases and at J to 2 bases, leaving 3 bases not matched to a gene. The CDR3 sequence is CASSQGLADPYEQYF. The DNA of the CDR3 is TGTGCCAGCAGCCAGGGACTAGCGGACCCCTACGAGCAGTACTTC.

The genes are TRBV5-1 and TRBJ1-1; the D gene is possibly TRBD1 (5 bases). In germline, CDR1 is SGHRS, CDR2 YFSETQ. The V end was cut by 2 bases, the J end by 4 bases, with 12 bases between. This CDR3 region has 14 residues. CDR3: CASSFTPGGTEAFF. CDR3 nucleotides: TGCGCCAGCAGCTTTACTCCGGGGGGCACTGAAGCTTTCTTT.

This clone appeared a single time. The rearrangement links TRBV30 to TRBJ1-3; D is undetermined. The V end lost 0 bases, the J end lost 6 bases, and 6 bases lay between the germline ends. The CDR3 contains 12 residues. Germline V gene sequence: CDR1 GTSNPN, CDR2 SVGIG (reference sequence). The CDR3 loop is CAWSVVENTIYF. The CDR3 DNA sequence: TGTGCCTGGAGTGTCGTAGAAAACACCATATATTTT.

This clone has a handful of counts. The J gene is TRBJ2-7, the V gene TRBV2; a possible D gene is TRBD1 (6 bases). Trimming shortened V by 5 bases and J by 3 bases, and 14 bases separated the two germline ends. Germline V gives CDR1 SNHLY, CDR2 FYNNEI. This CDR3 has 14 amino acids. The CDR3 protein is CASSPTGTRYEQYF. CDR3 sequence (DNA): TGTGCCAGCAGTCCAACCGGGACACGCTACGAGCAGTACTTC.

J is TRBJ1-5 and V is TRBV10-3; 9 nucleotides align to TRBD1. Germline lookup yields CDR1 ENHRY and CDR2 SYGVKD. V lost 0 bases and J lost 6; bases outside the gene matches: 6. The length of the CDR3 is 16 residues. This CDR3 reads CAISESTGGDGQPQHF. The CDR3, as DNA: TGTGCCATCAGTGAGTCGACAGGGGGGGACGGTCAGCCCCAGCATTTT.

The rearrangement links TRBV28 to TRBJ1-2; D ambiguous. V dropped 8 bases and J dropped 6 bases, with 19 bases sitting between them. Looked up from germline, CDR1 is MDHEN and CDR2 is SYDVKM. The CDR3 is made up of 14 amino acids. CDR3 sequence: CASRTGSALNGYTF. CDR3 bases: TGTGCCAGCCGGACTGGGTCGGCTTTAAATGGCTACACCTTC.

This clone was picked up a small number of times. J is TRBJ2-7 and V is TRBV6-6; 10 bases match TRBD1. V was pared by 2 bases and J by 3 bases, with 4 bases of the junction left unmatched. This CDR3 region has 15 residues. The V gene's germline CDR1 is MNHNY and CDR2 SVGAGI (reference sequence). The CDR3 DNA is TGTGCCAGCAGTTACGGAGGGACAGGGGACTACGAGCAGTACTTC. Translated, it gives CASSYGGTGDYEQYF.

This chain connects TRBV6-4 to TRBJ2-6; D not certain. CDR3 length: 14 residues. The germline CDR1 and CDR2 sequences are MRHNA and SNTAGT. The germline V and J ends were trimmed by 0 bases and 4 bases, with 4 bases remaining between them. In nucleotides, the CDR3 is TGTGCCAGCAGTGACTCGGAGGGGGCCAACGTCCTGACTTTC. Its protein is CASSDSEGANVLTF.

Only a few counts were recorded for this clone. The CDR3 here is CASSAYRNTEAFF. The CDR3 coding sequence is TGTGCCAGCAGCGCTTACAGGAACACTGAAGCTTTCTTT. The chain is built from TRBV9 and TRBJ1-1; D gene ambiguous. The CDR3 runs 13 residues. The V end was cut by 3 bases, the J end by 1 base, with 7 bases between. Per the germline V gene, CDR1 is SGDLS and CDR2 is YYNGEE. Variable domain in full (rest from reference TRBV9 and TRBJ1-1): DSGVTQTPKHLITATGQRVTLRCSPRSGDLSVYWYQQSLDQGLQFLIQYYNGEERAKGNILERFSAQQFPDLHSELNLSSLELGDSALYFCASSAYRNTEAFFGQGTRLTVV.

V usage is TRBV7-9 and J usage is TRBJ2-1, with a weak D call TRBD1 (6 bases). This CDR3 spans 15 amino acids. With 6 bases removed from V and 4 bases from J, the gap between germline ends came to 16 bases. Per germline, CDR1 SEHNR and CDR2 FQNEAQ (reference sequence). CDR3: CASSLRDTLYNEQFF. The DNA for the CDR3 is TGTGCCAGCAGTCTCCGGGACACCTTATACAATGAGCAGTTCTTC.

This clone came up many times. The chain recombines TRBV5-1 with TRBJ1-1; no firm D call. From germline, CDR1 is SGHRS and CDR2 YFSETQ. The CDR3 runs 13 residues. V shed 5 bases and J shed 2 bases, with 10 bases lying between them. The CDR3 DNA sequence: TGCGCCAGCAGACTAGAACCAAACACTGAAGCTTTCTTT. This gives the protein CASRLEPNTEAFF.

A single count supports this clone. This chain connects TRBV28 to TRBJ1-1; perhaps TRBD1 as D (5 bases). The germline V and J ends were trimmed by 5 bases and 2 bases, with 9 bases remaining between them. The CDR3 length is 13 residues. CDR1 MDHEN and CDR2 SYDVKM come from the germline V gene. The DNA for the CDR3 is TGTGCCAGCAGTGGGGGGACCAACACTGAAGCTTTCTTT. Its translation: CASSGGTNTEAFF. The full variable domain, with the rest looked up from reference TRBV28 and TRBJ1-1, is DVKVTQSSRYLVKRTGEKVFLECVQDMDHENMFWYRQDPGLGLRLIYFSYDVKMKEKGDIPEGYSVSREKKERFSLILESASTNQTSMYLCASSGGTNTEAFFGQGTRLTVV.

The rearrangement links TRBV28 to TRBJ1-2; D gene ambiguous. CDR3 size: 11 residues. V shed 7 bases and J shed 4 bases, with 7 bases lying between them. Germline V CDR1 and CDR2: MDHEN, SYDVKM. The CDR3: CASIIPYGYTF. CDR3 bases: TGTGCCAGCATTATTCCCTATGGCTACACCTTC.

This chain connects TRBV27 to TRBJ1-1; D may be TRBD1 (6 bases). CDR3 length equals 16 residues. From germline, CDR1 is MNHEY and CDR2 SMNVEV (reference sequence). Deletions cut 6 bases from V and 0 bases from J, with 17 bases between. CDR3 protein: CASRPSGDNMNTEAFF. The CDR3 region has the DNA TGTGCCAGCAGGCCTTCAGGGGACAACATGAACACTGAAGCTTTCTTT.

The count of this clone is one. The V call is TRBV11-2, the J call TRBJ2-3, with D unclear. From germline, CDR1 is SGHAT and CDR2 FQNNGV. The germline V and J ends were trimmed by 5 bases and 5 bases, with 11 bases remaining between them. This CDR3 has 13 residues. Here the CDR3 reads CASSERFRDTQYF. The CDR3 DNA follows: TGTGCCAGCAGCGAACGATTCAGAGATACGCAGTATTTT.

The rearrangement joins TRBV7-2 to TRBJ2-7, with 10 nucleotides matching TRBD1. With 5 bases clipped from V and 7 bases from J, the junction kept 8 bases outside the gene matches. The CDR3 runs to 14 residues. The V gene's germline CDR1 is SGHTA and CDR2 FQGNSA. CDR3 region: CASSRDRGSGEQYF. CDR3 sequence (DNA): TGTGCCAGCAGCCGGGACAGGGGTTCAGGGGAGCAGTACTTC.

This sequence joins TRBV19 and TRBJ1-1; 8 bases agree with TRBD1. Germline V CDR1 and CDR2: LNHDA, SQIVND (reference sequence). The trim removed 5 bases at V and 4 bases at J, leaving 6 bases unmatched. The CDR3 runs to 14 residues. CDR3: CASSVQGGITEAFF. The CDR3 coding sequence is TGTGCCAGTAGTGTACAGGGGGGGATCACTGAAGCTTTCTTT.

About this clone itself: Other DNA sequences in this specimen translate into the identical CDR3. V usage is TRBV13 and J usage is TRBJ2-7; weak D call: TRBD2 (6 bases). Germline V gene lookup returns CDR1 PRHDT and CDR2 FYEKMQ (reference sequence). CDR3 length equals 13 residues. V lost 7 bases and J 6 bases, leaving 16 bases between the germline ends. CDR3 protein: CASTHRGDAEQYF. The CDR3 nucleotides read TGTGCCAGCACACACCGCGGGGACGCCGAGCAGTACTTC.

The chain uses TRBV27 and TRBJ1-2, with D perhaps matching TRBD1 (6 bases). The CDR3 is 15 residues long. Germline assignment: CDR1 MNHEY and CDR2 SMNVEV (reference sequence). Trimming left V 6 bases short and J 4 bases short, with 18 bases between. The CDR3 nucleotides are TGTGCCAGCAGGCAACCGGGACTAGGGGGCTATGGCTACACCTTC. Its protein is CASRQPGLGGYGYTF.

This clone was found a few times. V and J are TRBV30 and TRBJ1-4; 10 bases match TRBD1. The CDR3 contains 12 residues. CDR1 is GTSNPN and CDR2 is SVGIG in the germline V gene (reference sequence). Losses at the gene ends were 5 bases for V and 14 bases for J; bases not matched to a gene: 8. The DNA of the CDR3 is TGTGCCTGGGGGTCTCCGGACAGGGGGCTGTTTTTT. Translated, it gives CAWGSPDRGLFF.